This is a list of T cell receptor beta chains from one sample in a study of blood T cells in healthy people across ages. TCRdb itself ran the 5' RACE reads through MiXCR, one entry per CDR3 protein. There are 590,000 or so distinct CDR3 sequences in the sample; about 30% occur only once, and approximately 14% lies in the top ten. Sequenced input: blood. The source is an elderly woman in good health. Each CDR3 is given with its conserved first and last residue. D genes are given only for firm matches. Some rows have no size entry. The others give once, few or many, or a class for an expanded clone.

TRBV20-1,NA,TRBJ2-7,NA,TGCAGTGCGAGGGACGATTGGAACTACGAGCAGTACTTC,CSARDDWNYEQYF
TRBV9,many,TRBJ2-5,NA,TGTGCCAGCCCGAACAGTAATCTATTACGGGAGACCCAGTACTTC,CASPNSNLLRETQYF
TRBV6-2/TRBV6-3,many,TRBJ2-2,NA,TGTGCCAGCACCCCATTGGCGAGATTGAGCACCGGGGAGCTGTTTTTT,CASTPLARLSTGELFF
TRBV3-1,many,TRBJ2-6,TRBD1,TGTGCCAGCAGCCAAGAGGGGACAGGGGGCACTGGGGCCAACGTCCTGACTTTC,CASSQEGTGGTGANVLTF
TRBV9,NA,TRBJ1-1,TRBD1,TGTGCCAGCAGGCCCGGACAGGGGACGGATACTGGGAGAGCTTTCTTT,CASRPGQGTDTGRAFF
TRBV6-5,many,TRBJ2-7,NA,TGTGCCAGCAGTTTAGGTCGGGGACAGCAGTACTTC,CASSLGRGQQYF
TRBV29-1,few,TRBJ1-3,NA,TGCAGCGTTGAAGAGTCGGTAGGGCTCGCTGGAAACACCATATATTTT,CSVEESVGLAGNTIYF
TRBV7-2,many,TRBJ2-2,NA,TGTGCCAGCAGCCTCCAGGTCACCGGGGAGCTGTTTTTT,CASSLQVTGELFF
TRBV12-3/TRBV12-4,NA,TRBJ2-2,NA,TGTGCCAGCAGTTTATATCGTGGGGGGTACAACACCGGGGAGCTGTTTTTT,CASSLYRGGYNTGELFF
TRBV5-5,NA,TRBJ2-2,TRBD2,TGTGCCAGCAGCAATCCGCGGACTAGCGGGGGCCGTCAGGATACCGGGGAGCTGTTTTTT,CASSNPRTSGGRQDTGELFF
TRBV6-6,NA,TRBJ1-4,TRBD1,TGTGCCAGCAGTTACTCGGGGGACAGGGGAAGCGAAAAACTGTTTTTT,CASSYSGDRGSEKLFF
TRBV3-1,many,TRBJ2-7,NA,TGTGCCAGCAGCCAACATGGCGGAGGGAAAGGCGAGCAGTACTTC,CASSQHGGGKGEQYF
TRBV30,few,TRBJ2-7,TRBD1,TGTGCCTGCCCCTGGACAGGGGCCCCCTACGAGCAGTACTTC,CACPWTGAPYEQYF
TRBV4-2,once,TRBJ2-3,TRBD2,TGTGCCCGCAGCCAAGCTGTCGGGGGGGATGGCATAGATACGCAGTATTTT,CARSQAVGGDGIDTQYF
TRBV27,NA,TRBJ2-2,NA,TGTGCCAGCAGGTTATCGGGGGCCACCGGGGAGCTGTTTTTT,CASRLSGATGELFF
TRBV7-2,NA,TRBJ2-1,TRBD2,TGTGCCAGCAGCTTAGGGGGGACTATGCAAGAGGCCCAGTTCTTC,CASSLGGTMQEAQFF
TRBV7-3,many,TRBJ1-6,NA,TGTGCCAGCAGCTCCGGGATAGGGAATTCACCCCTCCACTTT,CASSSGIGNSPLHF
TRBV29-1,once,TRBJ2-3,TRBD2,TGCAGCGACCTAGCGGACCGGACTAGCACAGATACGCAGTATTTT,CSDLADRTSTDTQYF
TRBV7-8,few,TRBJ2-7,TRBD1,TGTGCCAGCAGCCCCTCCGGACAGGGGTTAACCAATGAGCAGTACTTC,CASSPSGQGLTNEQYF
TRBV12-3/TRBV12-4,many,TRBJ2-1,NA,TGTGCCAGCAGTTTAGCGGGGGAGTACAATGAGCAGTTCTTC,CASSLAGEYNEQFF
TRBV3-1,few,TRBJ2-2,NA,TGTGCCAGCAGCCAAGAGGACGCAAACACCGGGGAGCTGTTTTTT,CASSQEDANTGELFF
TRBV6-6,NA,TRBJ1-1,NA,TGTGCCAGCAGTTACCGGGAGGAAGCTTTCTTT,CASSYREEAFF
TRBV7-2,NA,TRBJ1-1,NA,TGTGCCAGCAGCTTAGCGCCCGGGAGCGCTGAAGCTTTCTTT,CASSLAPGSAEAFF
TRBV28,NA,TRBJ2-6,TRBD1,TGTGCCAGCAGTTTCGCAGGGGGTGGTTCTGGGGCCAACGTCCTGACTTTC,CASSFAGGGSGANVLTF
TRBV29-1,NA,TRBJ2-7,NA,TGCAGCGTTGACGACAGTTCCTACGAGCAGTACTTC,CSVDDSSYEQYF
TRBV5-5,NA,TRBJ2-7,NA,TGTGCCAGCAGCTTGGGATTACAGTACTCCTACGAGCAGTACTTC,CASSLGLQYSYEQYF
TRBV7-8,many,TRBJ1-2,NA,TGTGCCAGCAGCTTAGGGACGGACCTCTGGTATGGCTACACCTTC,CASSLGTDLWYGYTF
TRBV30,NA,TRBJ2-1,NA,TGTGCCTGGATCCATCCAGGGACCCGGTCAGTTGGTGAGCAGTTCTTC,CAWIHPGTRSVGEQFF
TRBV6-2/TRBV6-3,NA,TRBJ2-5,NA,TGTGCCAGCAGTTGGACCAATGAAGAGACCCAGTACTTC,CASSWTNEETQYF
TRBV6-2/TRBV6-3,many,TRBJ2-4,TRBD1,TGTGCCAGCAGTCCAGGGGGCTCTGCCAAAAACATTCAGTACTTC,CASSPGGSAKNIQYF
TRBV28,NA,TRBJ1-5,NA,TGTGCCAGCATTCCCCTCAGGAATAGCAATCAGCCCCAGCATTTT,CASIPLRNSNQPQHF
TRBV5-1,few,TRBJ1-5,NA,TGCGCCAGGGAGCCCCCCGTCGTTCAGCCCCAGCATTTT,CAREPPVVQPQHF
TRBV3-1,NA,TRBJ2-1,NA,TGTGCCAGCAGCCAAGAAGGGGTAGTCGGAATTTATGAGCAGTTCTTC,CASSQEGVVGIYEQFF
TRBV10-3,many,TRBJ2-5,TRBD1,TGTGCCATCAGTCCCGACAGGGGGACGAAGACCCAGTACTTC,CAISPDRGTKTQYF
TRBV20-1,NA,TRBJ2-2,TRBD2,TGCAGTGCTAGACGGGAGGCCGGGGAGCTGTTTTTT,CSARREAGELFF
TRBV30,NA,TRBJ1-5,NA,TGTGCCTGGAGCTGGGGGGGGGGACGCAATCAGCCCCAGCATTTT,CAWSWGGGRNQPQHF
TRBV20-1,many,TRBJ2-5,TRBD2,TGCAGTGCTGCGACTAGCGGGGGCCGGGAGACCCAGTACTTC,CSAATSGGRETQYF
TRBV6-1,many,TRBJ2-7,NA,TGTGCCAGCAGTGAAGCGTGGGCTCTCTACGAGCAGTACTTC,CASSEAWALYEQYF
TRBV6-1,NA,TRBJ1-1,NA,TGTGCCAGCCCCGAGGGGGGGTTTACTGAAGCTTTCTTT,CASPEGGFTEAFF
TRBV7-9,NA,TRBJ2-3,NA,TGTGCCAGCAGCTTACAGAGACTAGTTGGTGGTTATACGCAGTATTTT,CASSLQRLVGGYTQYF
TRBV19,many,TRBJ2-3,TRBD1,TGTGCCAGTAGTGGACAGGGGGCTAGCACAGATACGCAGTATTTT,CASSGQGASTDTQYF
TRBV25-1,NA,TRBJ1-2,TRBD1,TGTGCCAGCACGTCCGGGACAGGGTATGGCTACACCTTC,CASTSGTGYGYTF
TRBV9,NA,TRBJ2-3,NA,TGTGCCAGCAGCATAGCAGGGGCAGATACGCAGTATTTT,CASSIAGADTQYF
TRBV27,NA,TRBJ1-5,NA,TGTGCCAGCAAAGGACCCGTGGGGGGGGGCAATCAGCCCCAGCATTTT,CASKGPVGGGNQPQHF
TRBV20-1,many,TRBJ2-1,NA,TGCAGTGCTTACCCCGCAGACCAATCGGGTTACAATGAGCAGTTCTTC,CSAYPADQSGYNEQFF
TRBV4-1,many,TRBJ1-1,TRBD1,TGCGCCAGCAGCCAAGAGGGGACAGGCCCTGAAGCTTTCTTT,CASSQEGTGPEAFF
TRBV7-7,NA,TRBJ2-2,TRBD1,TGTGCCAGCAGCCCCACTCAGGGGGCTGTCGGGGAGCTGTTTTTT,CASSPTQGAVGELFF
TRBV6-5,many,TRBJ1-2,TRBD1,TGTGCCAGCAGTTCTGGCGGACAGGGGATTGATGGCTACACCTTC,CASSSGGQGIDGYTF
TRBV18,many,TRBJ1-1,NA,TGTGCCAGCTCACCGACGGCGAACACTGAAGCTTTCTTT,CASSPTANTEAFF
TRBV3-1,NA,TRBJ1-6,NA,TGTGCCAGCAGCCAAGAACCTGCCACCTCGGTGACACCCCTCCACTTT,CASSQEPATSVTPLHF